The rows below give T cell receptor beta chains drawn from one sample of a study of blood T cells in healthy people across ages. Via MiXCR, TCRdb re-called the 5' RACE reads, giving one row per CDR3 protein. Of roughly 730,000 distinct CDR3 sequences in the sample, approximately 60% were seen once. The sequenced material came from blood. The receptors derive from a middle-aged man in good health. Both conserved end residues are trimmed from each CDR3. Fields, in order: J gene, V gene, CDR3 protein.

J gene: TRBJ2-7; V gene: TRBV7-2; CDR3 protein: ASSAQTGVEQY
J gene: TRBJ1-6; V gene: TRBV29-1; CDR3 protein: SVGDSGDSPLH
J gene: TRBJ2-3; V gene: TRBV12-3/TRBV12-4; CDR3 protein: ASSSEGLRTDTQY
J gene: TRBJ1-1; V gene: TRBV5-1; CDR3 protein: ASSLVSPNEVNTEAF
J gene: TRBJ2-5; V gene: TRBV11-2; CDR3 protein: ASSTRLVQETQY
J gene: TRBJ1-2; V gene: TRBV6-5; CDR3 protein: ASSPRDRLSNGYT
J gene: TRBJ2-5; V gene: TRBV9; CDR3 protein: ASSLPSGINQETQY
J gene: TRBJ2-2; V gene: TRBV20-1; CDR3 protein: SARGTGTNRKNTGELF
J gene: TRBJ1-2; V gene: TRBV10-3; CDR3 protein: ASSYKGGYT
J gene: TRBJ2-3; V gene: TRBV10-3; CDR3 protein: AISRRDKHTDTQY
J gene: TRBJ2-4; V gene: TRBV7-9; CDR3 protein: ASSLDRSRAKNIQY
J gene: TRBJ2-5; V gene: TRBV30; CDR3 protein: AWSVGTGGETQY
J gene: TRBJ2-5; V gene: TRBV28; CDR3 protein: ARRGQAKQETQY
J gene: TRBJ1-5; V gene: TRBV4-2; CDR3 protein: ASSQATGGGNQPQH
J gene: TRBJ2-3; V gene: TRBV6-6; CDR3 protein: ASRDGVSTDTQY